This T cell receptor beta chain is from a study of a mutant IDH1 vaccine in newly diagnosed glioma. Study-wide context: Earlier treatment was radiotherapy, temozolomide, or both, with most getting both.

This clone occurred once. The antigen remains unidentified. This CDR3 is 18 amino acids long. The germline CDR1 and CDR2 sequences are LGHNA and YSLEER. V was clipped by 4 bases and J by 5 bases, with 25 bases between them. The assay was immunoSEQ multiplex PCR, and TCRdb's table has in-frame clones only and misses some. The table records about 46,000 clones, roughly 92% of them present only once. The time point is: week 35, safety follow-up. Topical imiquimod accompanied each vaccine dose, which consisted of 300 ug of mutant IDH1 20-mer peptide. The starting material was PBMCs, obtained from a glioma patient whose treatment included an IDH1 peptide vaccine. The TCR originated in a man between 45 and 60 years old with glioma. The rearrangement links TRBV4-3 to TRBJ2-3; perhaps TRBD2 as D (5 bases). Written as DNA, the CDR3 is TGCGCCAGCAGCCCCTCCGTGAGGGCGCTCACCTCGGGAGATACGCAGTATTTT. This gives the protein CASSPSVRALTSGDTQYF.